Presented here are 18 T cell receptor beta chains from one specimen sequenced in a study of post-analysis software for immune sequencing data. Study-wide results and limits: Included in a set of five TRBV segments more frequent in patients than controls were TRBV5-6, TRBV5-1 and TRBV20-1.

Antigens of these TCRs are unknown. Unique-molecular-identifier-tagged TCR beta cDNA libraries were used. TCRdb reprocessed the PCR reads via MiXCR and lists one record per CDR3 protein. Of 400,000 to 500,000 distinct CDR3 sequences listed, more than 30% are singletons. Sequencing was performed on blood. These receptors were taken from a girl aged 2 to 10 with multiple sclerosis.

V is TRBV20-1 and J is TRBJ2-7, with TRBD2 matching over 7 bases. The CDR3 contains 18 residues. From germline, CDR1 is DFQATT and CDR2 SNEGSKA (reference sequence). V lost 0 bases to trimming and J lost 1 base; unmatched junction nucleotides: 15. Here the CDR3 reads CSARDTPGEGLFSYEQYF. CDR3 nucleotide sequence: TGCAGTGCTAGAGATACGCCGGGGGAGGGCCTCTTTTCCTACGAGCAGTACTTC.

This clonotype was counted a few times. This chain links TRBV6-5 with TRBJ1-2, with 8 positions matching TRBD1. The CDR3 loop spans 13 amino acids. The germline V gene has CDR1 MNHEY and CDR2 SVGAGI. V dropped 0 bases and J dropped 11; count of bases not matched to a gene: 5. The CDR3 DNA follows: TGTGCCAGCAGTTACTCCTCGGACAGGGTGTACACCTTC. It is translated as CASSYSSDRVYTF.

The table lists this clonotype with a few counts. The V and J genes are TRBV5-6 and TRBJ2-7; 11 bases are shared with TRBD1. Germline trimming cut 2 bases from V and 4 bases from J; bases unmatched to any gene: 8. Germline assignment: CDR1 SGHDT and CDR2 YYEEEE. The CDR3 has 16 amino acids. The CDR3 nucleotides read TGTGCCAGCAGCTTTTCCGGGACAGGGGGACTTTACGAGCAGTACTTC. It translates to CASSFSGTGGLYEQYF.

This clonotype was seen more than once but under ten times. V and J are TRBV25-1 and TRBJ2-7, with a weak D call TRBD1 (5 bases). The ends were cut back, 2 bases at V and 2 bases at J, with 16 bases in the middle. CDR1 is MGHDK, CDR2 SYGVNS, per germline. The length of the CDR3 is 16 residues. CDR3 nucleotides: TGTGCCAGCAGTGAAAATATGGGGCTGCGACCCTACGAGCAGTACTTC. It translates to CASSENMGLRPYEQYF.

The chain recombines TRBV3-1 with TRBJ2-5; no definite D call. The DNA end favors TRBJ2-7, so the J call may be wrong. Per germline, CDR1 LGHDT and CDR2 YNNKEL (reference sequence). There are 13 residues in the CDR3. CDR3: CASSHDAPYEQYF. CDR3 nucleotides: TGTGCCAGCAGCCATGACGCACCATACGAGCAGTACTTC.

The rearrangement links TRBV5-1 to TRBJ1-2; a possible D gene is TRBD1 (6 bases). V lost 0 bases to trimming and J lost 4 bases, with 13 bases between them. The CDR3 covers 15 residues. In germline, CDR1 is SGHRS, CDR2 YFSETQ. In DNA form, the CDR3 reads TGCGCCAGCAGCTTGGACGGGGGCTCAAGCTATGGCTACACCTTC. This sequence encodes CASSLDGGSSYGYTF.

This clonotype was observed at least ten times. The chain combines TRBV20-1 with TRBJ1-5; 7 bases are a match to TRBD1. The CDR3 covers 16 residues. CDR1 DFQATT and CDR2 SNEGSKA come from the germline V gene (reference sequence). The ends lost 3 bases at V and 13 bases at J; junction bases unmatched: 21. The CDR3, as DNA: TGCAGTGCTAGGACTACATACGGGACAGACATTATATCGCAGCATTTT. This translates into CSARTTYGTDIISQHF.

This chain connects TRBV5-1 to TRBJ2-3; D unresolved. This CDR3 contains 14 residues. Germline loops: CDR1 SGHRS, CDR2 YFSETQ. V lost 6 bases and J 3 bases, leaving 14 bases between the germline ends. The CDR3 spells CASTPLERTDTQYF. DNA for the CDR3: TGCGCCAGCACCCCGTTAGAGAGGACAGATACGCAGTATTTT.

The chain is built from TRBV20-1 and TRBJ1-6; 9 nucleotides agree with TRBD1. Germline-derived CDR1 and CDR2 are DFQATT and SNEGSKA (reference sequence). The CDR3 is 15 amino acids. V was clipped by 2 bases and J by 9 bases; unmatched bases: 8. As DNA, the CDR3 is TGCAGTGCTAGACGAACCGGGACAGGGCCTTCACCCCTCCACTTT. It encodes CSARRTGTGPSPLHF.

This clonotype came up many times. This chain links TRBV20-1 with TRBJ2-7, with D uncertain. The V and J ends lost 3 bases and 2 bases respectively, with 5 bases between them. CDR1 and CDR2 from the germline V gene are DFQATT and SNEGSKA (reference sequence). The CDR3 totals 11 residues. Here the CDR3 reads CSASDTYEQYF. The CDR3 DNA follows: TGCAGTGCTAGCGATACCTACGAGCAGTACTTC.

This clonotype was seen a handful of times. This chain uses TRBV19 with TRBJ1-2; 9 bases are shared with TRBD1. The CDR3 consists of 13 residues. Germline V gene lookup returns CDR1 LNHDA and CDR2 SQIVND (reference sequence). After removal of 7 bases from V and 8 bases from J, the junction contained 8 bases not matched to a gene. The CDR3 nucleotides are TGTGCCAGTAACCCCGGGGACAGGGACGGCTACACCTTC. Protein product: CASNPGDRDGYTF.

The table lists this clonotype with a few counts. The V call is TRBV4-1, the J call TRBJ1-4; 7 bases line up with TRBD1. This CDR3 comprises 15 residues. Germline V lookup: CDR1 MGHRA, CDR2 YSYEKL. Unmatched junction bases numbered 7, after V lost 1 base and J lost 8 bases. CDR3 DNA sequence: TGCGCCAGCAGCCAAGGCAGGGGGAAAGGGGAAAAACTGTTTTTT. It specifies CASSQGRGKGEKLFF.

This clonotype was detected only a few times. The rearrangement links TRBV5-1 to TRBJ1-1; TRBD1 agrees at 9 bases. Germline V lookup: CDR1 SGHRS, CDR2 YFSETQ. V shed 4 bases, J shed 4 bases, and the junction held 5 bases outside the gene matches. The CDR3 consists of 14 residues. The CDR3 nucleotides read TGCGCCAGCAGCGTACAGGGGGCGAGCACTGAAGCTTTCTTT. Translating it yields CASSVQGASTEAFF.

The V gene is TRBV4-1, the J gene TRBJ2-1; maybe TRBD1 (5 bases). The V end lost 0 bases, the J end lost 14 bases, and 14 bases lay between the germline ends. The length of the CDR3 is 13 residues. Germline loops: CDR1 MGHRA, CDR2 YSYEKL. The CDR3 loop reads CASSQDTPGWEFF. CDR3 bases: TGCGCCAGCAGCCAAGATACCCCAGGGTGGGAGTTCTTC.

This clonotype was picked up many times. The V gene is TRBV7-9, the J gene TRBJ2-1; TRBD1 matches 7 bases. The CDR3 sequence is 17 residues long. CDR1 SEHNR and CDR2 FQNEAQ come from the germline V gene (reference sequence). V was clipped by 4 bases and J by 7 bases; unmatched bases: 16. Here the CDR3 reads CASSSLLSDRARNEQFF. The CDR3 nucleotides read TGTGCCAGCAGCTCGTTATTATCAGACAGGGCAAGGAATGAGCAGTTCTTC.

The rearrangement joins TRBV7-2 to TRBJ2-7, with D maybe TRBD1 (6 bases). Per the germline V gene, CDR1 is SGHTA and CDR2 is FQGNSA. V lost 1 base, J lost 9 bases, and 13 bases lay in between. This CDR3 is 13 amino acids long. CDR3 DNA: TGTGCCAGCAGCTTAGGTGGTTCACAGGGGCAGTACTTC. Translation: CASSLGGSQGQYF.

J is TRBJ2-1 and V is TRBV10-3; 10 bases are shared with TRBD1. From germline, CDR1 is ENHRY and CDR2 SYGVKD. The CDR3 contains 15 residues. The V gene end was trimmed by 2 bases and the J gene end by 5 bases; junction bases not matched to a gene: 3. CDR3 sequence (DNA): TGTGCCATCAGTGAGGACAGGGGGCTAAACAATGAGCAGTTCTTC. Its protein product is CAISEDRGLNNEQFF.

This clonotype was recorded a few times. The V and J genes are TRBV4-3 and TRBJ2-7; TRBD1 is a possible D gene (5 bases). The V end was cut by 3 bases, the J end by 0 bases, with 15 bases between. Germline CDR1 reads LGHNA; CDR2 reads YSLEER. The CDR3 length is 16 residues. CDR3 residues: CASSQVQAFVSYEQYF. The DNA of the CDR3 is TGCGCCAGCAGCCAGGTACAGGCGTTCGTCTCCTACGAGCAGTACTTC.